A selection of T cell receptor beta chains follows, all from one sample in a study of T cell responses to AZD1222 COVID-19 vaccine. Data came from immunoSEQ multiplex PCR; TCRdb stores just in-frame clones and leaves some out. The sample includes 130,000 to 150,000 clones, roughly 92% of them seen just once. This specimen was peripheral blood, taken on day 0 of AZD1222 vaccination. Receptors originate from an adult in good health. The conserved cysteine and the conserved F or W are not part of the CDR3 here. Fields, in order: V gene, J gene, CDR3 protein.

V gene: TRBV24-1; J gene: TRBJ2-1; CDR3 protein: ATSDLRPGNEQF
V gene: TRBV7-9; J gene: TRBJ1-1; CDR3 protein: ASSSPAGQGQAF
V gene: TRBV12-2; J gene: TRBJ2-7; CDR3 protein: ASRSPGTPTHEQY
V gene: TRBV28; J gene: TRBJ1-5; CDR3 protein: ASSLPAGQGSSNQPQH
V gene: TRBV2; J gene: TRBJ1-6; CDR3 protein: ASSQGNSPLH
V gene: TRBV7-9; J gene: TRBJ2-7; CDR3 protein: ASSPPGVYEQY
V gene: TRBV11-2; J gene: TRBJ2-4; CDR3 protein: ASTPFGRTAKNIQY
V gene: TRBV11-2; J gene: TRBJ2-1; CDR3 protein: ASSLAGGNEQF
V gene: TRBV7-6; J gene: TRBJ2-7; CDR3 protein: ASSSRSKPYEQY
V gene: TRBV19; J gene: TRBJ1-1; CDR3 protein: ASSQGAKSEAF
V gene: TRBV21-1; J gene: TRBJ1-1; CDR3 protein: ASSKAGTGVTEAF
V gene: TRBV2; J gene: TRBJ1-2; CDR3 protein: ASSDSVRANYGYT
V gene: TRBV28; J gene: TRBJ2-3; CDR3 protein: ASSLTRRLLGTDTQY
V gene: TRBV29-1; J gene: TRBJ1-1; CDR3 protein: SARGPAGANTEAF
V gene: TRBV27; J gene: TRBJ2-1; CDR3 protein: ASSPGQVRSNEQF
V gene: TRBV7-9; J gene: TRBJ1-5; CDR3 protein: ASDTGHSNQPQH
V gene: TRBV10-3; J gene: TRBJ2-3; CDR3 protein: AIRASGILGTDTQY
V gene: TRBV4-2; J gene: TRBJ2-3; CDR3 protein: ASSQSDGGGTDTQY
V gene: TRBV12-3/TRBV12-4; J gene: TRBJ2-7; CDR3 protein: ASSYTSSYEQY
V gene: TRBV2; J gene: TRBJ1-6; CDR3 protein: ASSEKWRIGNSPLH
V gene: TRBV7-3; J gene: TRBJ2-2; CDR3 protein: ASSSGLRGELF
V gene: TRBV21-1; J gene: TRBJ2-1; CDR3 protein: ASSKGVAREQF
V gene: TRBV7-9; J gene: TRBJ1-2; CDR3 protein: ASSLRVGGYT
V gene: TRBV2; J gene: TRBJ1-1; CDR3 protein: ASRETGDYSTEAF
V gene: TRBV24-1; J gene: TRBJ1-3; CDR3 protein: ATSDFGLEEPSSGNTIY
V gene: TRBV5-1; J gene: TRBJ1-2; CDR3 protein: ASSLTANYGYT
V gene: TRBV20-1; J gene: TRBJ1-2; CDR3 protein: SAAENYGYT
V gene: TRBV7-3; J gene: TRBJ1-1; CDR3 protein: ASSLRGWGSTEAF
V gene: TRBV2; J gene: TRBJ1-1; CDR3 protein: ASSVHWQDLSNTEAF
V gene: TRBV11-3; J gene: TRBJ2-1; CDR3 protein: ASSPTSGYNEQF
V gene: TRBV9; J gene: TRBJ2-7; CDR3 protein: ASSPRGGVPTEQY